The 23 T cell receptor beta chains below were found in one sample sequenced in a study of Graves' ophthalmopathy and Graves' hyperthyroidism. Scientists amplified the TCR beta CDR3 regions from RNA transcripts. Second-round multiplex PCR followed a first-round RT-PCR using HTBI primers. TCRdb re-analysed the multiplex PCR reads in MiXCR, keeping a single row per CDR3 protein. The table records around 1.1 million distinct CDR3 sequences, about 35% of them present only once. What was sequenced was peripheral blood or thyroid tissue (not recorded which). The receptors were gathered from an adult man with Graves' hyperthyroidism.

This clonotype was seen only a few times. The chain has TRBV5-1 and TRBJ1-1; maybe TRBD1 (5 bases). Germline CDR1 SGHRS, CDR2 YFSETQ. CDR3 length equals 15 residues. Trimming stripped 3 bases from V and 1 base from J, with 13 bases between. The CDR3 region has the DNA TGCGCCAGCAGCTGGGGGGGTACCGGGAACACTGAAGCTTTCTTT. Amino acid sequence: CASSWGGTGNTEAFF.

J is TRBJ2-2 and V is TRBV4-2; 9 nucleotides agree with TRBD2. The CDR3 spans 17 residues. Germline V gene sequence: CDR1 LGHNA, CDR2 YNFKEQ. The ends lost 0 bases at V and 7 bases at J; junction bases unmatched: 9. This CDR3 reads CASSQESLAGSVGELFF. The CDR3 nucleotides are TGTGCCAGCAGCCAAGAGTCTCTAGCGGGATCGGTCGGGGAGCTGTTTTTT.

This clonotype was seen only a few times. The CDR3 loop is CASSGQIYNEQFF. The CDR3 nucleotides read TGTGCCAGCTCAGGACAGATCTACAATGAGCAGTTCTTC. The rearrangement links TRBV2 to TRBJ2-1; D possibly corresponds to TRBD1 (6 bases). This CDR3 region has 13 residues. The germline CDR1 and CDR2 sequences are SNHLY and FYNNEI. V was clipped by 8 bases and J by 3 bases, with 11 bases between them. The full variable domain, completed using reference TRBV2 and TRBJ2-1, is EPEVTQTPSHQVTQMGQEVILRCVPISNHLYFYWYRQILGQKVEFLVSFYNNEISEKSEIFDDQFSVERPDGSNFTLKIRSTKLEDSAMYFCASSGQIYNEQFFGPGTRLTVL.

This chain connects TRBV15 to TRBJ2-5; TRBD1 or TRBD2 may be the D gene (5 bases each). The germline gives CDR1 LNHNV, CDR2 YYDKDF (reference sequence). V lost 0 bases, J lost 6 bases, and 11 bases lay in between. CDR3 length: 14 amino acids. CDR3 nucleotide sequence: TGTGCCACCAGCAGAGAGAGGGGTTTGAAGACCCAGTACTTC. It is translated as CATSRERGLKTQYF.

This clonotype showed up many times. The chain couples TRBV7-8 to TRBJ1-2; weak D call: TRBD1 (6 bases). This CDR3 contains 15 residues. Deletions cut 9 bases from V and 2 bases from J, with 19 bases between. In germline, CDR1 is SGHVS, CDR2 FQNEAQ. CDR3 region: CASTRARRGNYGYTF. The CDR3 DNA is TGTGCCAGTACTAGGGCCCGCAGGGGAAACTATGGCTACACCTTC. The variable domain in full, completed from reference TRBV7-8 and TRBJ1-2, reads GAGVSQSPRYKVAKRGQDVALRCDPISGHVSLFWYQQALGQGPEFLTYFQNEAQLDKSGLPSDRFFAERPEGSVSTLKIQRTQQEDSAVYLCASTRARRGNYGYTFGSGTRLTVV.

This rearrangement joins TRBV24-1 to TRBJ2-5; D is perhaps TRBD1 (7 bases). The CDR3 has 14 residues. The V gene lost 4 bases and the J gene lost 4 bases, with 12 bases spanning the gap. The germline CDR1 and CDR2 sequences are KGHDR and SFDVKD. The DNA of the CDR3 is TGTGCCACCAGTGACCACAGGGGAGGAGAGACCCAGTACTTC. Residues: CATSDHRGGETQYF.

In regard to this clonotype: A much larger clone sits a single nucleotide away, making a read error possible. This sequence joins TRBV2 and TRBJ1-5; D not resolved. V was pared by 5 bases and J by 2 bases, with 13 bases between. In germline, CDR1 is SNHLY, CDR2 FYNNEI. The CDR3 runs to 15 residues. CDR3 protein: CASSRSQTGNQPQHF. The CDR3 DNA reads as TGTGCCAGCAGTCGTAGTCAGACTGGCAATCAGCCCCAGCATTTT.

The chain couples TRBV7-6 to TRBJ2-5; D is uncertain. Germline loops: CDR1 SGHVS, CDR2 FNYEAQ. Trimming removed 5 bases from V and 3 bases from J, with 10 bases in between. The CDR3 length is 13 residues. The CDR3 sequence is CASSGRVEETQYF. The DNA of the CDR3 is TGTGCCAGCAGCGGCCGGGTGGAAGAGACCCAGTACTTC.

There are many counts of this clonotype. CDR3 bases: TGTGCCAGCAGCTTAAGTCAGGGAGACGACTACACCTTC. Residues: CASSLSQGDDYTF. The chain couples TRBV7-3 to TRBJ1-2; D may be TRBD1 (5 bases). From germline, CDR1 is SGHTA and CDR2 FQGTGA. The CDR3 is 13 amino acids. With 1 base removed from V and 10 bases from J, the gap between germline ends came to 13 bases.

The genes are TRBV5-1 and TRBJ2-5, with 8 bases lining up with TRBD2. This CDR3 spans 16 amino acids. Trimming took 0 bases from V and 5 from J; bases not matched to a gene: 9. CDR1 is SGHRS, CDR2 YFSETQ, per germline. Here the CDR3 DNA reads TGCGCCAGCAGCTTGGGGTCCGGGACTAGTACGGAGACCCAGTACTTC. This gives the protein CASSLGSGTSTETQYF. Variable domain in full (rest from reference TRBV5-1 and TRBJ2-5): KAGVTQTPRYLIKTRGQQVTLSCSPISGHRSVSWYQQTPGQGLQFLFEYFSETQRNKGNFPGRFSGRQFSNSRSEMNVSTLELGDSALYLCASSLGSGTSTETQYFGPGTRLLVL.

The chain carries TRBV15 and TRBJ1-3; TRBD1 matches 9 bases. Germline CDR1 is LNHNV and CDR2 is YYDKDF (reference sequence). The CDR3 is 18 amino acids. Germline trimming cut 1 base from V and 3 bases from J; bases unmatched to any gene: 10. The CDR3: CATSRGRQGGYFGNTIYF. The CDR3 DNA is TGTGCCACCAGCAGAGGCCGACAGGGGGGCTACTTTGGAAACACCATATATTTT.

A note on this clonotype: This could be a read error, since a much larger clone is one nucleotide away. The chain has TRBV29-1 and TRBJ2-7; D is possibly TRBD2 (5 bases). In germline, CDR1 is SQVTM, CDR2 ANQGSEA. This CDR3 has 15 residues. Trimming stripped 7 bases from V and 6 bases from J, with 25 bases between. The CDR3 coding sequence is TGCAGCGCTGTAATCGGACTTTCGAATTGGGGCGAGCAGTACTTC. Protein sequence: CSAVIGLSNWGEQYF.

This clonotype was seen ten or more times. This rearrangement joins TRBV7-9 to TRBJ2-7; 7 bases fit TRBD1. From germline, CDR1 is SEHNR and CDR2 FQNEAQ (reference sequence). The length of the CDR3 is 11 residues. Germline trimming cut 3 bases from V and 11 bases from J; bases unmatched to any gene: 4. The CDR3 region is CASSFDRDKYF. CDR3 nucleotides: TGTGCCAGCAGCTTCGACAGGGATAAGTACTTC.

At least ten counts were recorded for this clonotype. V is TRBV29-1 and J is TRBJ1-3; 7 bases match TRBD1. The germline gives CDR1 SQVTM, CDR2 ANQGSEA. J gave up 4 bases and V 4 bases, and 10 bases lay outside the gene matches. The CDR3 totals 15 residues. The CDR3 sequence is CSVGGTAIGGNTIYF. The CDR3 DNA follows: TGCAGCGTTGGGGGGACAGCAATAGGAGGAAACACCATATATTTT.

This rearrangement joins TRBV4-1 to TRBJ2-7; D perhaps matches TRBD1 (5 bases). Trimming stripped 1 base from V and 2 bases from J, with 12 bases between. This CDR3 comprises 15 residues. The germline CDR1 and CDR2 sequences are MGHRA and YSYEKL. This chain's CDR3 is CASSQVWQGAYEQYF. The CDR3 DNA follows: TGCGCCAGCAGCCAAGTCTGGCAGGGTGCCTACGAGCAGTACTTC.

V is TRBV25-1 and J is TRBJ2-2, with 11 bases lining up with TRBD2. The CDR3 runs 18 residues. Trimming cost V 1 base and J 3 bases; bases outside gene matches: 7. From germline, CDR1 is MGHDK and CDR2 SYGVNS. The CDR3 DNA reads TGTGCCAGCAGTGAATTAGGGCTAGCGGGAGGTGACACCGGGGAGCTGTTTTTT. Translation: CASSELGLAGGDTGELFF. Looking up the rest from reference TRBV25-1 and TRBJ2-2 gives the full variable domain: EADIYQTPRYLVIGTGKKITLECSQTMGHDKMYWYQQDPGMELHLIHYSYGVNSTEKGDLSSESTVSRIRTEHFPLTLESARPSHTSQYLCASSELGLAGGDTGELFFGEGSRLTVL.

This rearrangement joins TRBV29-1 to TRBJ2-7; 10 bases map to TRBD2. The CDR3 is 14 amino acids. The trim removed 4 bases at V and 2 bases at J, leaving 5 bases unmatched. Germline CDR1 and CDR2: SQVTM and ANQGSEA. CDR3 amino acids: CSVVPSGSPYEQYF. The CDR3 coding sequence is TGCAGCGTTGTTCCTAGCGGGAGTCCCTACGAGCAGTACTTC.

This clonotype was detected only a few times. This rearrangement joins TRBV28 to TRBJ2-5; a possible D gene is TRBD2 (5 bases). The length of the CDR3 is 15 residues. Germline loops: CDR1 MDHEN, CDR2 SYDVKM. Trimming took 5 bases from V and 1 from J, leaving 14 bases between them. CDR3 region: CASSTVRDFQETQYF. DNA for the CDR3: TGTGCCAGCAGTACCGTCCGGGATTTCCAAGAGACCCAGTACTTC.

This clonotype has ten or more counts. The chain has TRBV10-3 and TRBJ1-5; 8 nucleotides agree with TRBD1. J lost 7 bases, V lost 6 bases, and 11 bases had no gene match. Germline assignment: CDR1 ENHRY and CDR2 SYGVKD. The CDR3 is 15 residues long. Here the CDR3 reads CAIRDDRGEGQPQHF. The CDR3 nucleotides read TGTGCCATCAGAGACGACAGGGGTGAGGGACAGCCCCAGCATTTT.

This clonotype was seen at least ten times. The chain uses TRBV7-2 and TRBJ1-2; unclear D gene. The CDR3 runs 15 residues. CDR1 and CDR2 from the germline V gene are SGHTA and FQGNSA. Trimming stripped 5 bases from V and 1 base from J, with 14 bases between. The CDR3 loop is CASSTYSRVNYGYTF. The CDR3 DNA is TGTGCCAGCAGCACCTATAGTCGGGTTAACTATGGCTACACCTTC.

The chain couples TRBV9 to TRBJ1-4; 7 positions agree with TRBD1. V shed 0 bases, J shed 0 bases, and the junction held 20 bases outside the gene matches. This CDR3 comprises 22 residues. From germline, CDR1 is SGDLS and CDR2 YYNGEE. CDR3 loop: CASSVGEEEQGKINATNEKLFF. The CDR3 DNA reads as TGTGCCAGCAGCGTAGGAGAAGAGGAACAGGGGAAGATAAATGCAACTAATGAAAAACTGTTTTTT.

This clonotype showed up many times. The CDR3 sequence is CSARALGVGQETQYF. In DNA, the CDR3 is TGCAGTGCTAGGGCCCTGGGGGTGGGTCAAGAGACCCAGTACTTC. The rearrangement links TRBV20-1 to TRBJ2-5, with D perhaps assigned TRBD1 or TRBD2 (5 bases each). V was clipped by 3 bases and J by 2 bases, with 16 bases between them. Germline CDR1 and CDR2: DFQATT and SNEGSKA (reference sequence). The CDR3 has 15 residues.

The chain uses TRBV6-1 and TRBJ2-7; D may correspond to TRBD1 or TRBD2 (5 bases each). The CDR3 length is 13 residues. Germline lookup yields CDR1 MNHNS and CDR2 SASEGT. Trimming cost V 5 bases and J 2 bases, with 10 bases left between them. CDR3 sequence: CASSRDVPYEQYF. The CDR3 coding sequence is TGTGCCAGCAGTCGGGACGTCCCCTACGAGCAGTACTTC.